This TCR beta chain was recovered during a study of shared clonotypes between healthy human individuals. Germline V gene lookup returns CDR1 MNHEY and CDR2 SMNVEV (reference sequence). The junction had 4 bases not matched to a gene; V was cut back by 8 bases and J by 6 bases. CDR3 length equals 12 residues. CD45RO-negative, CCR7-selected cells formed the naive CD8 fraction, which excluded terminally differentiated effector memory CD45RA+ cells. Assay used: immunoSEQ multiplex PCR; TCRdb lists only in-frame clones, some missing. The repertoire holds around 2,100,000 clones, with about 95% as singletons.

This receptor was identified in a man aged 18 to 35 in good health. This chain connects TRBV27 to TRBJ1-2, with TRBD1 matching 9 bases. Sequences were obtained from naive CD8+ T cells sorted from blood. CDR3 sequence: CASEDRGNGYTF. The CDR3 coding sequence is TGTGCCAGCGAGGACAGGGGTAATGGCTACACCTTC.